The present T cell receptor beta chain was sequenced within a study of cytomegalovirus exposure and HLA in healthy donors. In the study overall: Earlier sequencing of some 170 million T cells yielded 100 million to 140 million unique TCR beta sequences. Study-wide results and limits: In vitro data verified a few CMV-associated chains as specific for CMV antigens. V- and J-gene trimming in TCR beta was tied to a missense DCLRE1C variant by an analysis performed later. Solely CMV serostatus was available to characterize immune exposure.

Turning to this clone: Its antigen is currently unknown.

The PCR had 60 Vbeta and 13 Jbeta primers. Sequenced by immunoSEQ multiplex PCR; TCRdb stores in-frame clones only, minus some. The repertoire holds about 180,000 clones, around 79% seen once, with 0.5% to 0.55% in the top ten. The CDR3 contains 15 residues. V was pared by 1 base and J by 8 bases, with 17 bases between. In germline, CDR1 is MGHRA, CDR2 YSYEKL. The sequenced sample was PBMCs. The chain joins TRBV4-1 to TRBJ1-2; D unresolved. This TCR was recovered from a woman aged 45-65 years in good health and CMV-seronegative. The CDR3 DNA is TGCGCCAGCAGCCAAGTGGTGGTAGCCGGTTACGGCTACACCTTC. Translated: CASSQVVVAGYGYTF.